Given below is one TCR beta chain in context. Its matching antigen is unknown. This entry is derived from a study of CD8+CD57+ T cells in acquired aplastic anemia. Germline values: CDR1 SGHVS, CDR2 FQNEAQ. V was trimmed by 8 bases and J by 14 bases, leaving 23 bases between them. The CDR3 has 13 amino acids. Genomic DNA acted as the template from which TCR beta VDJ combination and CDR3 sequence profiling were carried out. Each CDR3 protein is one row after TCRdb ran MiXCR on the reads. The data contain 270,000 or so distinct CDR3 sequences, about 80% of them singletons. Study-wide results and caveats: Patients shared some 29 CD8+ CDR3 sequences with controls.

The sequenced patients had an expansion of CD8+CD57+ cells seen by flow cytometry. All patients were therapy-naive when blood was sampled. This receptor was obtained from a human donor with aplastic anemia. Material: sorted CD4+, CD8+, or CD8+CD57+ T cells (not recorded which) from PBMCs. The rearrangement joins TRBV7-8 to TRBJ2-3; the D call may be TRBD1 or TRBD2 (6 bases each). The CDR3 protein is CASGVGGRDNTYF. DNA for the CDR3: TGTGCCAGCGGCGTCGGGGGCAGAGATAATACGTATTTT.